The 26 T cell receptor beta chains listed next were all sequenced from one sample in a study of identical twins. TCRdb reprocessed the 5' RACE reads with MiXCR, giving one entry per CDR3 protein. The sample comprises 700,000 or so distinct CDR3 sequences, approximately 9% of which are singletons, and more than 0.75% rests with the top ten. These same data were also listed under a study on yellow fever vaccine responses in identical twins.

The sample was PBMCs. The receptors shown here come from a woman aged 18 to 35 in good health.

This clonotype came up a few times. The chain employs TRBV5-1 and TRBJ2-7, with 10 bases identical to TRBD2. The CDR3 is made up of 18 amino acids. In germline, CDR1 is SGHRS, CDR2 YFSETQ. V dropped 1 base and J dropped 3; count of bases not matched to a gene: 13. For the CDR3, the DNA is TGCGCCAGCAGCTTGTCTAGCGGGGGCCTCGCGGGATTCTACGAGCAGTACTTC. Protein: CASSLSSGGLAGFYEQYF.

This chain connects TRBV18 to TRBJ2-7; D not resolved. Germline V gene sequence: CDR1 KGHSH, CDR2 LQKENI. The V and J ends lost 2 bases and 3 bases respectively, with 14 bases between them. The CDR3 covers 15 residues. This CDR3 is CASSPTPQDHYEQYF. DNA for the CDR3: TGTGCCAGCTCACCAACCCCCCAGGACCACTACGAGCAGTACTTC.

This clonotype appeared a few times. The genes are TRBV20-1 and TRBJ1-5; perhaps TRBD1 as D (6 bases). CDR1 DFQATT and CDR2 SNEGSKA come from the germline V gene (reference sequence). CDR3 length equals 15 residues. Trimming left V 6 bases short and J 1 base short, with 16 bases between. DNA for the CDR3: TGCAGTGCGATCTTACAGGGAGGAAGCAATCAGCCCCAGCATTTT. Protein: CSAILQGGSNQPQHF.

The table lists this clonotype with a few counts. The genes are TRBV6-2 or TRBV6-3 and TRBJ2-7; unclear D gene. The germline V gene has CDR1 MNHEY and CDR2 SVGEGT. This CDR3 contains 13 residues. V was trimmed by 5 bases and J by 2 bases, leaving 10 bases between them. The CDR3, as DNA: TGTGCCAGCAGTCCTACGGAAACCTACGAGCAGTACTTC. As protein: CASSPTETYEQYF.

This clonotype was seen a handful of times. The V gene is TRBV6-5, the J gene TRBJ2-5, with D possibly matching TRBD2 (6 bases). The CDR3 is made up of 11 amino acids. Germline assignment: CDR1 MNHEY and CDR2 SVGAGI. V was pared by 8 bases and J by 5 bases, with 9 bases between. The CDR3 here is CASGTEETQYF. Written as DNA, the CDR3 is TGTGCCAGCGGGACTGAGGAGACCCAGTACTTC.

The chain links TRBV10-1 to TRBJ2-7; D is ambiguous. The germline CDR1 and CDR2 sequences are WNHNN and SYGVQD (reference sequence). This CDR3 comprises 13 residues. With 3 bases removed from V and 2 bases from J, the gap between germline ends came to 8 bases. The CDR3 DNA follows: TGCGCCAGCAGTGATGCACAGACCTACGAGCAGTACTTC. Translated, it gives CASSDAQTYEQYF.

The chain links TRBV10-3 to TRBJ1-1, with unresolved D. CDR3 length: 14 amino acids. In germline, CDR1 is ENHRY, CDR2 SYGVKD. Deletions cut 5 bases from V and 0 bases from J, with 10 bases between. CDR3: CAISRIDMNTEAFF. In DNA, the CDR3 is TGTGCCATCAGTAGGATCGACATGAACACTGAAGCTTTCTTT.

The V gene is TRBV4-3, the J gene TRBJ2-4, with 7 bases aligning to TRBD1. In germline, CDR1 is LGHNA, CDR2 YSLEER. The CDR3 loop spans 19 amino acids. J lost 2 bases, V lost 3 bases, and 16 bases had no gene match. The CDR3: CASSQGAGTQGMTKNIQYF. The CDR3 nucleotides are TGCGCCAGCAGCCAGGGGGCAGGGACACAGGGGATGACCAAAAACATTCAGTACTTC.

This clonotype showed up just a few times. The chain combines TRBV6-5 with TRBJ2-7, with D tentatively TRBD2 (5 bases). CDR1 and CDR2 (germline): MNHEY, SVGAGI. V was pared by 0 bases and J by 4 bases, with 16 bases between. The CDR3 loop spans 16 amino acids. The CDR3, as DNA: TGTGCCAGCAGTTACTCGTCTCCGGACGGGGTATACGAGCAGTACTTC. Translation: CASSYSSPDGVYEQYF.

This clonotype was detected only a few times. The rearrangement links TRBV27 to TRBJ2-7; D is unresolved. Germline CDR1 and CDR2: MNHEY and SMNVEV (reference sequence). Trimming removed 6 bases at V and 4 bases at J, with 16 bases between. This CDR3 is built from 14 residues. CDR3 in amino acids: CASSPTQTQYEQYF. The CDR3 DNA reads TGTGCCAGCAGCCCGACTCAAACACAGTACGAGCAGTACTTC.

This clonotype was recorded at least ten times. This chain joins TRBV20-1 and TRBJ2-7; 10 bases fit TRBD2. Germline trimming cut 3 bases from V and 6 bases from J; bases unmatched to any gene: 5. CDR3 length: 13 amino acids. Per the germline V gene, CDR1 is DFQATT and CDR2 is SNEGSKA (reference sequence). The CDR3 region has the DNA TGCAGTGCTAGCTTGCTAGCGGGAGCCGAGCAGTACTTC. Encoded protein: CSASLLAGAEQYF.

The chain combines TRBV5-1 with TRBJ2-3; TRBD2 matches at 8 bases. Trimming at V came to 0 bases and at J to 2 bases, leaving 5 bases not matched to a gene. Germline V gene lookup returns CDR1 SGHRS and CDR2 YFSETQ. This CDR3 has 16 amino acids. The CDR3: CASSLGAGGHTDTQYF. The CDR3 region has the DNA TGCGCCAGCAGCTTGGGTGCGGGGGGACACACAGATACGCAGTATTTT.

This clonotype was detected a few times. This chain uses TRBV6-2 or TRBV6-3 with TRBJ1-4; 7 nucleotides match TRBD1. The CDR3 runs to 15 residues. From germline, CDR1 is MNHEY and CDR2 SVGEGT. J lost 6 bases, V lost 6 bases, and 10 bases had no gene match. The CDR3 here is CASSDRQGGHEKLFF. The CDR3 DNA reads TGTGCCAGCAGCGACCGACAGGGCGGCCATGAAAAACTGTTTTTT.

The chain couples TRBV6-1 to TRBJ1-2; D is ambiguous. CDR1 MNHNS and CDR2 SASEGT come from the germline V gene. Trimming removed 7 bases from V and 0 bases from J, with 21 bases in between. This CDR3 comprises 17 residues. CDR3 DNA sequence: TGTGCCAGCACCTACGGTACGGCCAGGCAAACTAACTATGGCTACACCTTC. Amino acids: CASTYGTARQTNYGYTF.

The sample holds a few counts of this clonotype. CDR3 nucleotides: TGCGCCAGCAGCTTGCAAACACAGGGGTTGGAGTACTTC. This codes for CASSLQTQGLEYF. The chain combines TRBV5-1 with TRBJ2-7; 7 bases line up with TRBD1. Losses at the gene ends were 1 base for V and 11 bases for J; bases not matched to a gene: 9. The CDR3 has 13 residues. Germline lookup yields CDR1 SGHRS and CDR2 YFSETQ.

This clonotype was seen a few times. The chain recombines TRBV3-1 with TRBJ2-1, with D uncertain. Trimming left V 4 bases short and J 8 bases short, with 18 bases between. The CDR3 contains 15 residues. Germline assignment: CDR1 LGHDT and CDR2 YNNKEL (reference sequence). The CDR3 sequence: CASSPFIQRSHEQFF. The CDR3 region has the DNA TGTGCCAGCAGCCCATTCATTCAGCGTTCGCATGAGCAGTTCTTC.

The J gene is TRBJ2-2, the V gene TRBV24-1; the D is unclear. Per germline, CDR1 KGHDR and CDR2 SFDVKD. The V gene lost 4 bases and the J gene lost 2 bases, with 13 bases spanning the gap. CDR3 length equals 16 residues. This CDR3 reads CATSDSRPPNTGELFF. The CDR3 DNA is TGTGCCACCAGTGACTCGCGGCCCCCCAACACCGGGGAGCTGTTTTTT.

This clonotype appeared a few times. The chain employs TRBV18 and TRBJ2-2; D not resolved. The CDR3 is 16 residues long. The V gene's germline CDR1 is KGHSH and CDR2 LQKENI. The V gene lost 3 bases and the J gene lost 0 bases, with 11 bases spanning the gap. The CDR3 sequence is CASSPLGRPNTGELFF. CDR3 bases: TGTGCCAGCTCACCGCTCGGAAGACCGAACACCGGGGAGCTGTTTTTT.

This clonotype was seen many times. The chain uses TRBV19 and TRBJ2-6, with D possibly being TRBD1 (6 bases). V lost 6 bases and J 4 bases, leaving 10 bases between the germline ends. Germline V gives CDR1 LNHDA, CDR2 SQIVND (reference sequence). The CDR3 extends over 14 amino acids. The CDR3 region has the DNA TGTGCCAGTAGGGGTACAGGGGGGGCCAACGTCCTGACTTTC. Translating it yields CASRGTGGANVLTF.

CDR3 sequence: CASSFFIAGGPNEQFF. Here the CDR3 DNA reads TGTGCCAGCAGTTTCTTCATAGCGGGAGGGCCCAATGAGCAGTTCTTC. This chain connects TRBV27 to TRBJ2-1, with TRBD2 matching 11 bases. The V segment lost 3 bases and the J segment 6 bases; nucleotides outside the gene matches: 7. This CDR3 region has 16 residues. Germline V CDR1 and CDR2: MNHEY, SMNVEV (reference sequence).

This clonotype was seen many times. The rearrangement uses TRBV3-1 and TRBJ2-3; no definite D call. Per germline, CDR1 LGHDT and CDR2 YNNKEL (reference sequence). Trimming pared 1 base from V and 2 bases from J, leaving 13 bases between. The CDR3 runs to 16 residues. The CDR3, as DNA: TGTGCCAGCAGCCAAGTAGGTACCGTCCTCACAGATACGCAGTATTTT. This gives the protein CASSQVGTVLTDTQYF.

The V gene is TRBV20-1, the J gene TRBJ1-2; possibly TRBD1 for D (6 bases). Trimming removed 4 bases at V and 5 bases at J, with 14 bases between. The length of the CDR3 is 13 residues. Germline values: CDR1 DFQATT, CDR2 SNEGSKA (reference sequence). The DNA of the CDR3 is TGCAGTGCTATACGACAGGACTTATATGGCTACACCTTC. Residues: CSAIRQDLYGYTF.

This clonotype was observed at least ten times. The genes are TRBV7-9 and TRBJ2-2; D is ambiguous. The CDR3 is 15 amino acids. The germline CDR1 and CDR2 sequences are SEHNR and FQNEAQ (reference sequence). The V and J ends lost 5 bases and 4 bases respectively, with 14 bases between them. The CDR3 region has the DNA TGTGCCAGCAGCCCCGGGTCCGGAGCCACCGGGGAGCTGTTTTTT. This encodes CASSPGSGATGELFF.

The chain links TRBV14 to TRBJ2-3, with D perhaps given as TRBD1 or TRBD2 (5 bases each). Germline CDR1 and CDR2: SGHDN and FVKESK. Trimming took 4 bases from V and 5 from J, leaving 16 bases between them. The CDR3 has 15 residues. The CDR3 DNA reads TGTGCCAGCAGCCTCAGACGGGGCTCCCAAGATACGCAGTATTTT. This translates into CASSLRRGSQDTQYF.

V and J are TRBV20-1 and TRBJ2-1; no firm D call. The CDR3 is 13 amino acids. Germline CDR1 reads DFQATT; CDR2 reads SNEGSKA (reference sequence). V dropped 6 bases and J dropped 6 bases, with 15 bases sitting between them. The CDR3 spells CSAAAGSPNEQFF. DNA for the CDR3: TGCAGTGCCGCCGCCGGCAGCCCCAATGAGCAGTTCTTC.

The rearrangement links TRBV20-1 to TRBJ2-5; 8 bases match TRBD2. This CDR3 spans 14 amino acids. The germline V gene has CDR1 DFQATT and CDR2 SNEGSKA (reference sequence). J was trimmed by 4 bases and V by 5 bases; bases with no gene match: 9. CDR3 in amino acids: CSAPRGGTSETQYF. The CDR3, as DNA: TGCAGTGCTCCCCGGGGGGGAACGTCAGAGACCCAGTACTTC.